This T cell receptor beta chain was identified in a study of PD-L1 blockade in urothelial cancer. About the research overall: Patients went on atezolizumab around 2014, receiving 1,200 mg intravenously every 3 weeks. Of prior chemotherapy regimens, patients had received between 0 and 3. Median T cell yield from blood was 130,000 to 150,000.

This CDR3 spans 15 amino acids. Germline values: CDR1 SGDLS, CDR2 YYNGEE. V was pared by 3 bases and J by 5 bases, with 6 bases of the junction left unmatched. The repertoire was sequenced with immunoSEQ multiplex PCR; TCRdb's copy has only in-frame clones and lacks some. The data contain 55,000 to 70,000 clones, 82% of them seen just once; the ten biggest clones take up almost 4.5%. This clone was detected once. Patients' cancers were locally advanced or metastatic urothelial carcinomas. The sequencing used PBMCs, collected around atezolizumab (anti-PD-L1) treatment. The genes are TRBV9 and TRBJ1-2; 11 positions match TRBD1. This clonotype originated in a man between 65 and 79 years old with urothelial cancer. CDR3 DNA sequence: TGTGCCAGCAGCGACGGACAGGGGGCGAGATATGGCTACACCTTC. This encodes CASSDGQGARYGYTF.